These 29 T cell receptor beta chains originate from one sample sequenced in a study of T cell responses to AZD1222 COVID-19 vaccine. Assay: immunoSEQ multiplex PCR; the TCRdb copy retains only in-frame clones and omits some. The repertoire holds around 120,000 clones, with 70% to 90% as singletons. The sample here was peripheral blood, taken 28 days after the second AZD1222 dose. These receptors were taken from an adult who received the AZD1222 COVID-19 vaccine.

The J gene is TRBJ1-2, the V gene TRBV10-3, with D possibly being TRBD1 (6 bases). V shed 6 bases and J shed 0 bases, with 14 bases lying between them. This CDR3 has 15 residues. Germline V gene lookup returns CDR1 ENHRY and CDR2 SYGVKD. CDR3 in amino acids: CAIRAGQNTNYGYTF. The DNA of the CDR3 is TGTGCCATCAGGGCAGGACAGAATACTAACTATGGCTACACCTTC.

The V call is TRBV15, the J call TRBJ2-5; tentative D call: TRBD2 (6 bases). Germline CDR1 is LNHNV and CDR2 is YYDKDF (reference sequence). Trimming took off 3 bases at V and 1 base at J, with 18 bases between the two ends. The CDR3 has 17 amino acids. CDR3 DNA sequence: TGTGCCACCAGCAGGAAACGGCCGGGAGCTACCCAAGAGACCCAGTACTTC. This gives the protein CATSRKRPGATQETQYF.

This clone turned up a few times. The J gene is TRBJ1-1, the V gene TRBV5-4, with D unresolved. Germline loops: CDR1 SGHNT, CDR2 YYREEE (reference sequence). Trimming removed 1 base from V and 6 bases from J, with 7 bases in between. CDR3 length equals 12 residues. CDR3 amino acids: CASSLTEAEAFF. The CDR3 region has the DNA TGTGCCAGCAGCTTGACAGAGGCTGAAGCTTTCTTT.

The rearrangement joins TRBV11-2 to TRBJ2-1; 7 positions agree with TRBD2. Germline V lookup: CDR1 SGHAT, CDR2 FQNNGV. Trimming at V came to 1 base and at J to 5 bases, leaving 2 bases not matched to a gene. This CDR3 contains 14 residues. This CDR3 is CASSLGTRDNEQFF. The CDR3 nucleotides are TGTGCCAGCAGCTTAGGGACTAGGGACAATGAGCAGTTCTTC.

The chain joins TRBV4-3 to TRBJ1-1; D call uncertain. Germline loops: CDR1 LGHNA, CDR2 YSLEER. V lost 3 bases and J 3 bases, leaving 11 bases between the germline ends. This CDR3 contains 14 residues. CDR3 sequence reads: CASSQVNVDTEAFF. The DNA for the CDR3 is TGCGCCAGCAGCCAGGTGAATGTCGACACTGAAGCTTTCTTT.

The V gene is TRBV6-4, the J gene TRBJ2-3; D ambiguous. The germline V and J ends were trimmed by 0 bases and 1 base, with 5 bases remaining between them. The germline V gene encodes CDR1 MRHNA and CDR2 SNTAGT. This CDR3 comprises 14 residues. The CDR3 nucleotides read TGTGCCAGCAGTGACTCGAAGGGCACAGATACGCAGTATTTT. It specifies CASSDSKGTDTQYF.

The J gene is TRBJ1-5, the V gene TRBV12-3 or TRBV12-4; maybe TRBD1 (6 bases). V was shortened by 7 bases and J by 5 bases, with 12 bases between the two germline ends. This CDR3 region has 13 residues. The CDR3 DNA sequence: TGTGCCAGCACTAAATCAGGGGATCAGCCCCAGCATTTT. It yields the protein CASTKSGDQPQHF.

The chain joins TRBV18 to TRBJ1-2; 10 bases match TRBD1. The CDR3 is 15 amino acids. The germline V gene encodes CDR1 KGHSH and CDR2 LQKENI. V lost 2 bases to trimming and J lost 7 bases; unmatched junction nucleotides: 7. The CDR3 reads CASSPGTGAFFGYTF. CDR3 in DNA: TGTGCCAGCTCACCAGGGACAGGGGCTTTCTTTGGCTACACCTTC.

The chain links TRBV7-2 to TRBJ2-7, with 7 bases lining up with TRBD2. Germline-derived CDR1 and CDR2 are SGHTA and FQGNSA. V was clipped by 1 base and J by 2 bases; unmatched bases: 5. This CDR3 has 15 residues. The DNA for the CDR3 is TGTGCCAGCAGCTTAGATAGCGGGCCCACCTACGAGCAGTACTTC. This translates into CASSLDSGPTYEQYF.

The rearrangement joins TRBV9 to TRBJ2-2, with 9 bases aligning to TRBD2. This CDR3 has 15 amino acids. J was trimmed by 3 bases and V by 4 bases; bases with no gene match: 4. Germline loops: CDR1 SGDLS, CDR2 YYNGEE. The DNA of the CDR3 is TGTGCCAGCAGCCCGACTAGCGGACACACCGGGGAGCTGTTTTTT. Protein product: CASSPTSGHTGELFF.

The chain employs TRBV18 and TRBJ2-7; D gene unclear. From germline, CDR1 is KGHSH and CDR2 LQKENI. The CDR3 sequence is 15 residues long. Trimming removed 2 bases from V and 4 bases from J, with 15 bases in between. The CDR3, as DNA: TGTGCCAGCTCACCATCCATAGCCAAGGGATACGAGCAGTACTTC. Amino acids: CASSPSIAKGYEQYF.

The V gene is TRBV11-2, the J gene TRBJ2-1, with 7 bases aligning to TRBD1. This CDR3 spans 17 amino acids. V was pared by 1 base and J by 1 base, with 7 bases of the junction left unmatched. From germline, CDR1 is SGHAT and CDR2 FQNNGV. Here the CDR3 reads CASSLVKGALSYNEQFF. CDR3 in DNA: TGTGCCAGCAGCTTAGTAAAGGGGGCGCTTTCCTACAATGAGCAGTTCTTC.

DNA of the CDR3: TGTGCCACCAGTGACCCTGGGACAGAGAACTACAATGAGCAGTTCTTC. It specifies CATSDPGTENYNEQFF. V and J are TRBV24-1 and TRBJ2-1, with 7 nucleotides matching TRBD1. Germline lookup yields CDR1 KGHDR and CDR2 SFDVKD. CDR3 length equals 16 residues. V shed 4 bases, J shed 3 bases, and the junction held 8 bases outside the gene matches.

V and J are TRBV29-1 and TRBJ2-3, with a weak D call TRBD1 (6 bases). The germline V gene has CDR1 SQVTM and CDR2 ANQGSEA. The CDR3 length is 13 residues. V was trimmed by 5 bases and J by 2 bases, leaving 11 bases between them. For the CDR3, the DNA is TGCAGCGTTACAGGGCATTCCACAGATACGCAGTATTTT. It yields the protein CSVTGHSTDTQYF.

The rearrangement uses TRBV7-8 and TRBJ1-5, with 9 positions matching TRBD1. Losses at the gene ends were 5 bases for V and 3 bases for J; bases not matched to a gene: 8. Germline V CDR1 and CDR2: SGHVS, FQNEAQ. The CDR3 consists of 16 residues. CDR3 region: CASSLRTGVFNQPQHF. The CDR3 nucleotides read TGTGCCAGCAGCCTCCGGACAGGGGTCTTCAATCAGCCCCAGCATTTT. The full variable domain, rest sourced from reference TRBV7-8 and TRBJ1-5, is GAGVSQSPRYKVAKRGQDVALRCDPISGHVSLFWYQQALGQGPEFLTYFQNEAQLDKSGLPSDRFFAERPEGSVSTLKIQRTQQEDSAVYLCASSLRTGVFNQPQHFGDGTRLSIL.

V gene TRBV18 combines with J gene TRBJ2-1; D is perhaps TRBD1 (7 bases). Germline CDR1 is KGHSH and CDR2 is LQKENI. The CDR3 has 15 amino acids. Trimming shortened V by 2 bases and J by 4 bases, and 12 bases separated the two germline ends. This chain's CDR3 is CASSPYQGGYNEQFF. CDR3 coding DNA: TGTGCCAGCTCACCATACCAGGGGGGATACAATGAGCAGTTCTTC.

This sequence joins TRBV7-9 and TRBJ2-3, with 10 bases aligning to TRBD2. Germline CDR1 reads SEHNR; CDR2 reads FQNEAQ (reference sequence). V was pared by 4 bases and J by 2 bases, with 3 bases of the junction left unmatched. The CDR3 is 15 residues long. The CDR3 nucleotides are TGTGCCAGCAGCTCCGGGACTAGCGACACAGATACGCAGTATTTT. It encodes CASSSGTSDTDTQYF.

The chain has TRBV6-5 and TRBJ1-3; no reliable D call. CDR3 length: 14 amino acids. V gave up 1 base and J gave up 1 base, with 5 bases separating them. Looked up from germline, CDR1 is MNHEY and CDR2 is SVGAGI. This CDR3 is CASSYLGSGNTIYF. CDR3 sequence (DNA): TGTGCCAGCAGTTACTTGGGTTCTGGAAACACCATATATTTT.

The chain recombines TRBV5-5 with TRBJ1-2; D perhaps matches TRBD1 (5 bases). The V end lost 2 bases, the J end lost 8 bases, and 22 bases lay between the germline ends. The CDR3 is 16 residues long. From germline, CDR1 is SGHKS and CDR2 YYEKEE (reference sequence). The CDR3 loop is CASSLGEEGSLFGYTF. CDR3 sequence (DNA): TGTGCCAGCAGCTTAGGGGAAGAAGGGAGCCTCTTCGGCTACACCTTC. Filled out from reference TRBV5-5 and TRBJ1-2, the complete variable domain reads DAGVTQSPTHLIKTRGQQVTLRCSPISGHKSVSWYQQVLGQGPQFIFQYYEKEERGRGNFPDRFSARQFPNYSSELNVNALLLGDSALYLCASSLGEEGSLFGYTFGSGTRLTVV.

The V and J genes are TRBV18 and TRBJ2-1, with D maybe TRBD1 (6 bases). Germline V CDR1 and CDR2: KGHSH, LQKENI. The CDR3 sequence is 18 residues long. V was trimmed by 2 bases and J by 2 bases, leaving 19 bases between them. The CDR3 reads CASSPEQGFLRPYNEQFF. Here the CDR3 DNA reads TGTGCCAGCTCACCAGAACAGGGCTTCCTTCGTCCCTACAATGAGCAGTTCTTC.

The gene calls are TRBV6-5 and TRBJ2-7, with 11 bases identical to TRBD2. The ends lost 5 bases at V and 2 bases at J; junction bases unmatched: 2. In germline, CDR1 is MNHEY, CDR2 SVGAGI. The CDR3 is 14 residues long. DNA for the CDR3: TGTGCCAGCAGTAGACTAGCGGGGACCTACGAGCAGTACTTC. It translates to CASSRLAGTYEQYF.

V is TRBV3-1 (or the pseudogene TRBV3-2) and J is TRBJ1-6, with D unresolved. Trimming cost V 1 base and J 10 bases, with 11 bases left between them. CDR3 length: 14 residues. Germline assignment: CDR1 LGHDT and CDR2 YNNKEL (reference sequence). CDR3 DNA sequence: TGTGCCAGCAGCCAAGCCGGTTTGGGATCACCCCTCCACTTT. It specifies CASSQAGLGSPLHF.

This chain links TRBV27 with TRBJ1-2; no definite D call. This CDR3 is 16 amino acids long. From germline, CDR1 is MNHEY and CDR2 SMNVEV (reference sequence). V was clipped by 2 bases and J by 3 bases, with 16 bases between them. In nucleotides, the CDR3 is TGTGCCAGCAGTTTAGGTCGGGATCGGTCCTACTATGGCTACACCTTC. Protein: CASSLGRDRSYYGYTF.

The CDR3 spells CASSLGRETHEQFF. CDR3 in DNA: TGTGCCAGCAGCTTAGGGCGGGAGACACATGAGCAGTTCTTC. V is TRBV11-3 and J is TRBJ2-1; 7 nucleotides align to TRBD2. Germline CDR1 reads SGHNT; CDR2 reads YENEEA. The CDR3 consists of 14 residues. The ends lost 1 base at V and 8 bases at J; junction bases unmatched: 5.

The rearrangement uses TRBV24-1 and TRBJ2-1, with TRBD2 matching over 13 bases. Germline V gene sequence: CDR1 KGHDR, CDR2 SFDVKD. The trim removed 4 bases at V and 7 bases at J, leaving 9 bases unmatched. The CDR3 has 17 residues. CDR3 in amino acids: CATSDLRTSGSLNEQFF. As DNA, the CDR3 is TGTGCCACCAGTGACCTGAGGACTAGCGGGAGTCTGAATGAGCAGTTCTTC.

The J gene is TRBJ1-1, the V gene TRBV10-3; TRBD1 agrees at 8 bases. Germline V gene lookup returns CDR1 ENHRY and CDR2 SYGVKD. J gave up 1 base and V 7 bases, and 5 bases lay outside the gene matches. CDR3 length: 14 residues. The CDR3 spells CAIKRGQENTEAFF. Here the CDR3 DNA reads TGTGCCATCAAGCGGGGACAGGAGAACACTGAAGCTTTCTTT.

The J gene is TRBJ1-4, the V gene TRBV19; 9 nucleotides agree with TRBD1. Trimming took 2 bases from V and 5 from J; bases not matched to a gene: 6. The germline CDR1 and CDR2 sequences are LNHDA and SQIVND (reference sequence). The CDR3 totals 16 residues. The CDR3 nucleotides are TGTGCCAGTAGTATAAACAGGGGGCCATTAAATGAAAAACTGTTTTTT. Translated, it gives CASSINRGPLNEKLFF.

J is TRBJ1-1 and V is TRBV27; D gene ambiguous. CDR1 is MNHEY and CDR2 is SMNVEV in the germline V gene (reference sequence). Trimming took off 1 base at V and 0 bases at J, with 9 bases between the two ends. The CDR3 extends over 15 amino acids. CDR3 in DNA: TGTGCCAGCAGTTTATTCGGCAGATTGAACACTGAAGCTTTCTTT. This codes for CASSLFGRLNTEAFF.

The J gene is TRBJ2-7, the V gene TRBV27; 9 positions agree with TRBD2. The CDR3 covers 18 residues. V lost 3 bases to trimming and J lost 6 bases; unmatched junction nucleotides: 18. Germline CDR1 reads MNHEY; CDR2 reads SMNVEV (reference sequence). This CDR3 reads CASSFRASFGGRESEQYF. CDR3 bases: TGTGCCAGCAGTTTTAGGGCCAGCTTTGGCGGGAGGGAGAGCGAGCAGTACTTC.